This T cell receptor beta chain was sequenced in a study of T-cell reconstitution after alpha-beta-depleted transplantation in children. This clonotype occurred many times. The antigen remains unidentified. Regarding the study as a whole: After transplant, high TCRbeta diversity at day 60 in some patients arose from surviving recipient T cells and thymic progenitors. Expanded clones from the graft, numbering several hundred, reportedly supplied alpha-beta T cells about two months after transplant. After one year, T-cell counts and TCRbeta diversity mostly came from new T cells.

This CDR3 contains 13 residues. The germline gives CDR1 LNHDA, CDR2 SQIVND (reference sequence). Trimming cost V 5 bases and J 5 bases, with 12 bases left between them. As it was prepared, the TCRbeta library received unique molecular identifiers. TCRdb processed the PCR reads anew with MiXCR; each CDR3 protein has one entry. This table has 350,000 to 500,000 distinct CDR3 sequences, 43% appearing once. This clonotype was sampled from a girl aged 2 to 10 with aplastic anemia, due to receive a stem cell transplant. This chain uses TRBV19 with TRBJ1-2, with a tentative D call TRBD1 (5 bases). Source: PBMCs, taken before TCRalphabeta/CD19-depleted stem cell transplant. CDR3 sequence (DNA): TGTGCCAGTAGTGCCCAGACAGATTATGGCTACACCTTC. Amino acid sequence: CASSAQTDYGYTF.